This record covers a single TCR beta chain. Per the germline V gene, CDR1 is LNHNV and CDR2 is YYDKDF (reference sequence). The CDR3 runs 18 residues. Trimming stripped 1 base from V and 0 bases from J, with 19 bases between. The source of the sample is a study of blood T cell repertoires in COVID-19. Background on the study: Both acute and convalescent COVID-19 samples were obtained from the United States, Italy and Spain.

Per the original methods: Amplifying reference gene primers gave estimates of nucleated cell counts. Data came from immunoSEQ multiplex PCR; TCRdb stores just in-frame clones and leaves some out. V, J and clone size are those of that table, while D and trimming were read from the DNA. The data hold 9,500 to 15,000 clones, with 90% observed a single time. The material sequenced was peripheral blood. The receptor was isolated from a man aged 70 or older with active COVID-19. The chain carries TRBV15 and TRBJ2-7; D is possibly TRBD1 (6 bases). The CDR3 reads CATSRALYGQLSSYEQYF. CDR3 DNA sequence: TGTGCCACCAGCAGAGCACTCTACGGACAGTTAAGCTCCTACGAGCAGTACTTC.